These 30 T cell receptor beta chains were sequenced from one sample in a study of cytomegalovirus exposure and HLA in healthy donors. The primer mix had 60 Vbeta and 13 Jbeta primers. Method: immunoSEQ multiplex PCR; TCRdb's copy keeps in-frame clones and lacks some. The sample has 150,000 to 200,000 clones; around three quarters are singletons. Sequenced material: PBMCs. These receptor sequences come from a woman aged 35 to 49 in good health and CMV-seronegative.

Points on this clone: Sequence at one end of the junction differs from germline and may be a read error. Other DNA sequences in the sample encode the same CDR3. The gene calls are TRBV7-2 and TRBJ2-3; 7 bases match TRBD2. In germline, CDR1 is SGHTA, CDR2 FQGNSA. The CDR3 has 14 amino acids. The CDR3 spells CASSLERGGDTQYF. The CDR3 nucleotides are TGTGCCAGCAGTTTAGAGCGGGGCGGGGATACGCAGTATTTT.

In its sample, this clone was seen once. This chain uses TRBV6-5 with TRBJ2-6; no definite D call. Trimming left V 6 bases short and J 1 base short, with 10 bases between. The CDR3 is 15 residues long. CDR1 MNHEY and CDR2 SVGAGI come from the germline V gene. The CDR3 spells CASSPVTSGANVLTF. The CDR3 DNA follows: TGTGCCAGCAGCCCAGTAACGTCTGGGGCCAACGTCCTGACTTTC.

The chain couples TRBV9 to TRBJ1-1; D is ambiguous. CDR1 and CDR2 (germline): SGDLS, YYNGEE. The CDR3 extends over 14 amino acids. Deletions cut 4 bases from V and 0 bases from J, with 10 bases between. The CDR3 loop is CASSSNTLNTEAFF. The CDR3 nucleotides read TGTGCCAGCAGCTCCAACACCCTGAACACTGAAGCTTTCTTT.

The V call is TRBV7-2, the J call TRBJ1-6, with D possibly being TRBD1 (6 bases). The CDR3 spans 16 residues. V dropped 1 base and J dropped 10 bases, with 17 bases sitting between them. Germline CDR1 SGHTA, CDR2 FQGNSA. The CDR3 DNA follows: TGTGCCAGCAGCTTAGAGGGAGGGGGGTCTGGGTCACCCCTCCACTTT. This encodes CASSLEGGGSGSPLHF.

This clone was seen just once. The chain has TRBV28 and TRBJ1-1; D perhaps matches TRBD1 (5 bases). The CDR3 runs 11 residues. Trimming stripped 10 bases from V and 4 bases from J, with 10 bases between. The V gene's germline CDR1 is MDHEN and CDR2 SYDVKM. The CDR3 coding sequence is TGTGCCACGACGGGGGGCACTGAAGCTTTCTTT. This sequence encodes CATTGGTEAFF.

The chain joins TRBV6-1 to TRBJ2-7; no firm D call. The CDR3 is 14 amino acids. Trimming pared 4 bases from V and 3 bases from J, leaving 13 bases between. The germline CDR1 and CDR2 sequences are MNHNS and SASEGT. Written as DNA, the CDR3 is TGTGCCAGCAGTGGGCGGCTAGATAACTACGAGCAGTACTTC. Its translation: CASSGRLDNYEQYF.

This chain joins TRBV6-5 and TRBJ2-5; possibly TRBD2 for D (6 bases). Between the trimmed V and J ends, which lost 6 bases and 1 base, there was a span of 15 bases. The CDR3 runs 15 residues. Germline V lookup: CDR1 MNHEY, CDR2 SVGAGI. The CDR3 region has the DNA TGTGCCAGCAGCCCCGGGGGTTACCCCCAAGAGACCCAGTACTTC. It encodes CASSPGGYPQETQYF.

The chain combines TRBV11-2 with TRBJ1-1; D might be TRBD1 (6 bases). V shed 3 bases and J shed 2 bases, with 16 bases lying between them. CDR1 is SGHAT and CDR2 is FQNNGV in the germline V gene. The CDR3 runs 16 residues. The CDR3 loop is CASSLEPGTFNTEAFF. The CDR3 DNA is TGTGCCAGCAGCTTGGAACCCGGGACATTTAACACTGAAGCTTTCTTT.

This chain connects TRBV5-1 to TRBJ2-3; maybe TRBD1 (6 bases). V lost 3 bases to trimming and J lost 0 bases, with 11 bases between them. The CDR3 is 15 residues long. The V gene's germline CDR1 is SGHRS and CDR2 YFSETQ. The CDR3, as DNA: TGCGCCAGCAGCTCTCAGGGGCCAAGCACAGATACGCAGTATTTT. Translating gives CASSSQGPSTDTQYF.

This clone turned up a few times. V and J are TRBV5-1 and TRBJ2-1; a weak D match, TRBD2 (5 bases). The CDR3 consists of 11 residues. Germline assignment: CDR1 SGHRS and CDR2 YFSETQ. Deletions cut 6 bases from V and 9 bases from J, with 10 bases between. DNA for the CDR3: TGCGCCAGCAAAGGCACTAGTGAGCAGTTCTTC. This encodes CASKGTSEQFF.

There are a few counts of this clone. This rearrangement joins TRBV11-3 to TRBJ2-3, with 7 bases fitting TRBD2. Per the germline V gene, CDR1 is SGHNT and CDR2 is YENEEA. The J segment lost 4 bases and the V segment lost 5 bases, leaving 18 bases of the junction unmatched. The CDR3 has 18 residues. The CDR3 nucleotides read TGTGCCAGCAGCGCGCATGGTCCCCGTGGCGGGAGCGCAGATACGCAGTATTTT. Amino acids: CASSAHGPRGGSADTQYF.

The chain employs TRBV9 and TRBJ2-5; 10 bases are a match to TRBD1. The CDR3 spans 15 residues. Trimming took 3 bases from V and 5 from J; bases not matched to a gene: 7. Germline CDR1 and CDR2: SGDLS and YYNGEE. This CDR3 is CASSAGQGGGETQYF. CDR3 coding DNA: TGTGCCAGCAGCGCCGGACAGGGGGGTGGGGAGACCCAGTACTTC. Full variable domain (missing parts from reference TRBV9 and TRBJ2-5): DSGVTQTPKHLITATGQRVTLRCSPRSGDLSVYWYQQSLDQGLQFLIQYYNGEERAKGNILERFSAQQFPDLHSELNLSSLELGDSALYFCASSAGQGGGETQYFGPGTRLLVL.

The rearrangement uses TRBV13 and TRBJ2-2, with 10 bases lining up with TRBD2. The CDR3 covers 15 residues. CDR1 PRHDT and CDR2 FYEKMQ come from the germline V gene (reference sequence). Losses at the gene ends were 8 bases for V and 9 bases for J; bases not matched to a gene: 12. DNA for the CDR3: TGTGCCAGCCTCGGGGCTAGCGGGAGTGTCCGGGAGCTGTTTTTT. This encodes CASLGASGSVRELFF. Together with reference TRBV13 and TRBJ2-2, the CDR3 gives the full variable domain: AAGVIQSPRHLIKEKRETATLKCYPIPRHDTVYWYQQGPGQDPQFLISFYEKMQSDKGSIPDRFSAQQFSDYHSELNMSSLELGDSALYFCASLGASGSVRELFFGEGSRLTVL.

This clone was observed a handful of times. The chain combines TRBV19 with TRBJ1-4; a weak D match, TRBD1 (6 bases). This CDR3 has 13 residues. V gave up 8 bases and J gave up 4 bases, with 11 bases separating them. The germline V gene has CDR1 LNHDA and CDR2 SQIVND (reference sequence). CDR3 region: CASHGRGNEKLFF. Here the CDR3 DNA reads TGTGCCAGTCATGGCAGGGGTAATGAAAAACTGTTTTTT.

This chain links TRBV11-2 with TRBJ1-5; 8 bases map to TRBD1. Trimming took 5 bases from V and 3 from J; bases not matched to a gene: 3. Germline V CDR1 and CDR2: SGHAT, FQNNGV. This CDR3 has 14 residues. The DNA for the CDR3 is TGTGCCAGCAGCCGGGACAGGCACAATCAGCCCCAGCATTTT. Translated: CASSRDRHNQPQHF.

This chain connects TRBV25-1 to TRBJ1-5, with 9 bases fitting TRBD1. Germline CDR1 is MGHDK and CDR2 is SYGVNS. The CDR3 totals 14 residues. The V and J ends lost 6 bases and 5 bases, in that order; junction bases with no gene match: 5. CDR3 sequence reads: CASSSGQGHQPQHF. In DNA, the CDR3 is TGTGCCAGCAGCTCGGGACAGGGACATCAGCCCCAGCATTTT.

V and J are TRBV5-1 and TRBJ2-1, with TRBD1 matching 7 bases. Trimming cost V 4 bases and J 3 bases; bases outside gene matches: 7. Germline CDR1 reads SGHRS; CDR2 reads YFSETQ. The CDR3 is made up of 15 amino acids. The CDR3 sequence: CASSLGTAIYNEQFF. The CDR3 DNA is TGCGCCAGCAGCCTTGGGACAGCTATCTACAATGAGCAGTTCTTC.

The chain carries TRBV9 and TRBJ2-3, with 13 bases lining up with TRBD2. Trimming removed 5 bases from V and 6 bases from J; junction bases left unmatched: 6. The CDR3 extends over 15 amino acids. Germline CDR1 is SGDLS and CDR2 is YYNGEE. CDR3 in DNA: TGTGCCAGCAGTGTTACTAGCGGGAGGGAGGATACGCAGTATTTT. Protein product: CASSVTSGREDTQYF.

In this sample, this clone turned up once. This chain connects TRBV21-1 to TRBJ2-4; the D call in the table, TRBD1, was not verified against the DNA. TRBV21-1 is described as a pseudogene. This CDR3 comprises 16 residues. Written as DNA, the CDR3 is TGTGCCAGCTCCATGACAGGGGGCAGAGCCAAAAACATTCAGTACTTC. Residues: CASSMTGGRAKNIQYF.

This chain joins TRBV30 and TRBJ2-7; TRBD1 is a possible D gene (5 bases). Per germline, CDR1 GTSNPN and CDR2 SVGIG (reference sequence). This CDR3 spans 13 amino acids. V was clipped by 0 bases and J by 5 bases, with 11 bases between them. CDR3 protein: CAWSVNRWDEQYF. DNA for the CDR3: TGTGCCTGGAGTGTAAACAGGTGGGACGAGCAGTACTTC.

This clone showed up just a few times. This sequence joins TRBV5-1 and TRBJ2-3; weak D call: TRBD1 (5 bases). CDR1 and CDR2 from the germline V gene are SGHRS and YFSETQ. This CDR3 is built from 16 residues. The ends were cut back, 2 bases at V and 0 bases at J, with 13 bases in the middle. The CDR3 DNA is TGCGCCAGCAGCTTATCGACAGTCCTTAGCACAGATACGCAGTATTTT. Its translation: CASSLSTVLSTDTQYF.

The chain links TRBV19 to TRBJ2-7, with D possibly TRBD1 on 7 matching bases. CDR1 LNHDA and CDR2 SQIVND come from the germline V gene (reference sequence). CDR3 length: 13 residues. V was cut by 3 bases and J by 5 bases, with 11 bases left in between. The CDR3 DNA follows: TGTGCCAGTAGTATTGGAGGGGGCGACGAGCAGTACTTC. It specifies CASSIGGGDEQYF.

As for this clone: The conserved closing phenylalanine or tryptophan is absent in this CDR3, likely reflecting a read error. The rearrangement uses TRBV2 and TRBJ1-4; 9 bases agree with TRBD1. The germline gives CDR1 SNHLY, CDR2 FYNNEI. The CDR3 length is 14 residues. Trimming cost V 6 bases and J 7 bases; bases outside gene matches: 6. The CDR3 nucleotides read TGTGCCAGCAGCGTACGGGACAGGGCTGAAAAACTGTTTCTT. This translates into CASSVRDRAEKLFL.

V gene TRBV27 combines with J gene TRBJ1-2; 12 nucleotides align to TRBD1. The trim removed 4 bases at V and 3 bases at J, leaving 6 bases unmatched. The CDR3 consists of 16 residues. Looked up from germline, CDR1 is MNHEY and CDR2 is SMNVEV (reference sequence). Here the CDR3 reads CASSYRDRGPDYGYTF. In nucleotides, the CDR3 is TGTGCCAGCAGTTACCGGGACAGGGGGCCCGACTATGGCTACACCTTC.

The rearrangement links TRBV5-6 to TRBJ1-1; D gene ambiguous. This CDR3 region has 15 residues. Germline-derived CDR1 and CDR2 are SGHDT and YYEEEE. Between the trimmed V and J ends, which lost 4 bases and 1 base, there was a span of 14 bases. CDR3 loop: CASSDFGLRNTEAFF. The CDR3 DNA is TGTGCCAGCAGCGACTTTGGACTGAGGAACACTGAAGCTTTCTTT.

This chain links TRBV6-1 with TRBJ2-3; the D gene is possibly TRBD2 (7 bases). V gave up 4 bases and J gave up 6 bases, with 14 bases separating them. Germline CDR1 is MNHNS and CDR2 is SASEGT. The CDR3 sequence is 14 residues long. The CDR3 region has the DNA TGTGCCAGCAGTGGGGGGGGCGCGACGGATACGCAGTATTTT. Amino acids: CASSGGGATDTQYF.

The chain joins TRBV2 to TRBJ1-1, with TRBD1 matching 8 bases. With V trimmed by 4 bases and J by 0 bases, 4 bases remained unmatched. CDR1 and CDR2 from the germline V gene are SNHLY and FYNNEI. This CDR3 has 15 amino acids. The CDR3 nucleotides are TGTGCCAGCAGTGGACAGGGGCTACTGAACACTGAAGCTTTCTTT. This translates into CASSGQGLLNTEAFF.

The chain has TRBV5-1 and TRBJ1-3; D gene unclear. There are 15 residues in the CDR3. V was trimmed by 0 bases and J by 2 bases, leaving 9 bases between them. In germline, CDR1 is SGHRS, CDR2 YFSETQ. CDR3 protein: CASSLAGGTGNTIYF. CDR3 coding DNA: TGCGCCAGCAGCTTGGCCGGCGGGACTGGAAACACCATATATTTT. Combining the CDR3 with reference TRBV5-1 and TRBJ1-3 gives the whole variable domain KAGVTQTPRYLIKTRGQQVTLSCSPISGHRSVSWYQQTPGQGLQFLFEYFSETQRNKGNFPGRFSGRQFSNSRSEMNVSTLELGDSALYLCASSLAGGTGNTIYFGEGSWLTVV.

This clone was seen only a few times. This chain links TRBV10-3 with TRBJ2-5; 7 bases are a match to TRBD2. CDR1 and CDR2 (germline): ENHRY, SYGVKD. V dropped 2 bases and J dropped 2; count of bases not matched to a gene: 5. CDR3 length: 15 residues. The CDR3 protein is CAISEGGREQETQYF. The DNA for the CDR3 is TGTGCCATCAGTGAGGGGGGGAGGGAACAAGAGACCCAGTACTTC.

The CDR3: CASSPQGFNEKLFF. The CDR3 nucleotides are TGTGCCAGCAGTCCACAGGGTTTTAATGAAAAACTGTTTTTT. The V gene is TRBV6-5, the J gene TRBJ1-4; tentative D call: TRBD1 (6 bases). From germline, CDR1 is MNHEY and CDR2 SVGAGI. Trimming removed 5 bases from V and 4 bases from J, with 11 bases in between. This CDR3 has 14 residues.